The subject of this entry is one T cell receptor beta chain. The sample is drawn from a study of high-grade serous ovarian cancer treatment subgroups. The germline V gene encodes CDR1 MNHEY and CDR2 SMNVEV (reference sequence). V lost 4 bases, J lost 1 base, and 19 bases lay in between. The CDR3 has 17 residues. The assay was immunoSEQ multiplex PCR, and TCRdb's table has in-frame clones only and misses some. The top ten clones hold approximately 6.4% of a sample with roughly 18,000 clones, approximately 77% of them seen once. Tumor samples were obtained before definitive surgery or chemotherapy. The chain employs TRBV27 and TRBJ1-1; no clear D. The material sequenced was tumor tissue. The origin of this receptor is a human donor with high-grade serous ovarian cancer. CDR3: CASSSLIGVGGNTEAFF. CDR3 nucleotides: TGTGCCAGCAGTTCATTAATCGGGGTGGGAGGGAACACTGAAGCTTTCTTT.